In its sample, the clone carrying this T cell receptor beta chain was seen a few times. Extracted RNA was reverse transcribed into cDNA, the sequencing template. Using immunoSEQ multiplex PCR, the repertoire was profiled, and TCRdb retains in-frame clones only, with some absent. The data show approximately 12,000 clones, 50% to 60% seen once. This CDR3 is 11 amino acids long. Germline CDR1 reads SGHKS; CDR2 reads YYEKEE (reference sequence). V was trimmed by 5 bases and J by 5 bases, leaving 7 bases between them. Patients with alopecia areata provided lesional scalp punch biopsies as well as peripheral blood. This entry belongs to a study of CD8+ T cells in alopecia areata.

Sequencing used skin. The receptor was derived from a human donor with alopecia areata. The chain uses TRBV5-5 and TRBJ2-5; no clear D. The CDR3 protein is CASRLRETQYF. The DNA of the CDR3 is TGTGCCAGCAGACTGAGGGAGACCCAGTACTTC.